This T cell receptor beta chain was observed in a study of human T cells and chemical hapten exposure. Study-wide context: The upper back received 0.01% DPC by patch testing, with results read at 6 days. Variation in per-sample TCR yields came mainly from small pooled library volume differences.

Per germline, CDR1 SQVTM and CDR2 ANQGSEA. CDR3 length: 13 amino acids. Specified time point: patch test 2, 6 weeks after DPC sensitization. Treatment indicated: therapeutic diphenylcyclopropenone sensitization with weekly scalp DPC. Each patch test followed a blood draw. TCRdb independently ran MiXCR on the RACE reads; one entry per CDR3 protein. The sample contains 330,000 or so distinct CDR3 sequences, more than 5% of which appear only once. This clonotype has more than one count but fewer than ten. Its specificity is not known. An end of the junction differs from the germline gene, which may be a read error. Whole-study findings and limits: Expanded TCR counts at PT1 went up together with patch test score, a positive correlation.

The sequence derives from a woman aged 18-35 years with alopecia areata. Some clones in this sample may be carry-over from other donors' samples. This chain connects TRBV29-1 to TRBJ1-1; 7 bases fit TRBD1. The sequencing used whole blood, collected in connection with sensitization to the hapten diphenylcyclopropenone (DPC). CDR3 nucleotide sequence: TGCAGCGTTCACAGGGGACTGAAGACTGAAGCTTTCTTT. Protein sequence: CSVHRGLKTEAFF.